Given below is one TCR beta chain in context. No antigen is known for it. No base qualities exist here, and no much larger clone lies one base off it. Library construction relied on PCR. The listed sequencing device is Illumina HiSeq 2500. To reduce PCR and sequencing biases, unique molecular identifiers were incorporated into the TCR beta cDNA libraries. Approximately 500,000 cDNA molecules were obtained per 1 to 10 million input T cells, so each molecule approximated one T cell. The patient libraries were prepared and sequenced using the same protocol as the earlier healthy control dataset. Within a given batch, samples were prepared together, multiplexed and sequenced on the same HiSeq lane. Per the source publication's procedure: Raw barcoded reads were processed with MIGEC, and single-read molecular identifier groups were discarded before consensus assembly and CDR3 extraction. VDJtools was used for post-analysis of the clonotype tables, and diversity was normalized by down-sampling every dataset to the size of the smallest sample. To correct batch-related cross-sample contamination, repertoire overlap clustering matched CDR3 amino acid sequences but not nucleotide sequences. TCRdb applied fastp at Q25 and MiXCR to the public reads, then kept only in-frame beta chains. Each entry merges the rows of one CDR3 protein and shows their most common DNA and genes. The V and J calls and clone size are TCRdb's, not the authors'. Within this sample are 700,000 to 800,000 distinct CDR3 sequences, with roughly 30% of them counted one time only. The top ten constitute about 0.5% of the sample.

To demonstrate the VDJtools post-analysis software, TCR beta repertoires were profiled from the peripheral blood of 13 young patients with multiple sclerosis. The multiple sclerosis patients were children and adolescents between roughly 6 and 16 years of age. The sample originates from a study of post-analysis software for immune sequencing data (dated by TCRdb to the mid-2010s). With respect to the entire study: Disease courses on record covered relapsing-remitting, secondary progressive and progressive-relapsing multiple sclerosis, though some patients had no subtype annotation. A subset of samples was prepared in parallel using single-end sample barcoding, then pooled and co-amplified after Illumina adapter ligation. Patient repertoires were compared against some twelve previously published healthy control repertoires from donors aged roughly 6 to 26 years. Study-level results and caveats: The control group was slightly older than the multiple sclerosis patient group. Direct clustering with F measure showed strong co-clustering of samples prepared in the same batch, prompting a batch-effect correction. Significantly lower normalized Chao1 diversity was found in multiple sclerosis patients than in controls, suggesting substantial peripheral T-cell clonal expansion.

The sequence came from a girl aged 5 to 17 with multiple sclerosis. The material sequenced was blood.

The CDR3 region: CSAPRQGGVRGYTF. The DNA sequence reads TGCAGTGCTCCGCGACAGGGAGGAGTGAGAGGCTACACCTTC. The chain joins TRBV20-1 to TRBJ1-2, and TRBD1 matches 7 of the central bases. V loses 5 bases at its end and J loses 8 bases; junction bases beyond the gene matches: 14. Measured from the cysteine to the phenylalanine, the CDR3 is 14 residues long. The kept DNA is CDR3 alone, 42 bases in frame from the first base. Per the germline V gene (reference sequence), DFQATT is the CDR1 and SNEGSKA is the CDR2.